This T cell receptor beta chain derives from a study of CD8+CD57+ T cells in acquired aplastic anemia. Study in general: Average DNA yield from sorted CD4+ and CD8+ cells was around 3.2 ug.

This clonotype was recorded at least ten times. Its antigen remains unidentified. One end of the junction is discordant with germline, which a read error may explain. CD8+CD57+ cell expansion had been shown by flow cytometry in patients chosen for sequencing. The enrolled patients all had severe acquired aplastic anemia. No therapy had been given to the patients at the time of blood sampling. The study profiled TCR beta VDJ and CDR3 using genomic DNA as template. TCRdb ran MiXCR on the reads and lists one entry per CDR3 protein. The sample has hundreds of thousands of distinct CDR3 sequences, around 33% seen once; the top ten hold nearly 0.85%. Germline V CDR1 and CDR2: MNHNY, SVGAGI (reference sequence). CDR3 length: 12 amino acids. Overall study results and limits: Patients shared some 30 CD8+ CDR3 sequences with controls.

Source material: sorted CD4+, CD8+, or CD8+CD57+ T cells (not recorded which) from PBMCs. The rearrangement uses TRBV6-6 and TRBJ1-3; 9 nucleotides match TRBD1. This sequence was found in a human donor with aplastic anemia. The CDR3 nucleotides read TGTGCCAGCAGCTACGAACAAGGACAGGGGCGGTTT. Translating it yields CASSYEQGQGRF.